Listed below are T cell receptor beta chains from one sample, sequenced in a study of CD8 T cells in Susac syndrome. TCRdb processed the immunoSEQ multiplex PCR reads anew with MiXCR; each CDR3 protein has one entry. The sample includes more than 150,000 distinct CDR3 sequences, 90% to 95% of them seen just once. The sample comprised CD4+ T cells from PBMCs. The receptors were sampled from a human donor in good health. CDR3s include the opening cysteine and the closing phenylalanine or tryptophan. A D gene is named only where the DNA matches it firmly. Size tells how often a clone was seen (once, few, many) or the class of an expanded clone, and some rows leave it out.

J: TRBJ2-7; D: TRBD1; size: NA; V: TRBV6-2/TRBV6-3; DNA: TGTGCCAGCAGTTGGACAGGGGCTGGAGAGCAGTACTTC; CDR3: CASSWTGAGEQYF
J: TRBJ1-1; D: NA; size: NA; V: TRBV18; DNA: TGTGCCAGCTCACCAGGGATTGTCACTGAAGCTTTCTTT; CDR3: CASSPGIVTEAFF
J: TRBJ2-3; D: NA; size: NA; V: TRBV12-3/TRBV12-4; DNA: TGTGCCAGCAGTTTCTTACAGGAGAGCACAGATACGCAGTATTTT; CDR3: CASSFLQESTDTQYF
J: TRBJ2-7; D: TRBD1; size: NA; V: TRBV30; DNA: TGTGCCTGGGGGGGACAGGGGTCCGAGCAGTACTTC; CDR3: CAWGGQGSEQYF
J: TRBJ1-5; D: NA; size: NA; V: TRBV20-1; DNA: TGCAGTGCTAGAGAAGGGGGTTCTAATCAGCCCCAGCATTTT; CDR3: CSAREGGSNQPQHF
J: TRBJ2-7; D: NA; size: NA; V: TRBV7-8; DNA: TGTGCCAGCAGCAAACCGGGGATCGAGCAGTACTTC; CDR3: CASSKPGIEQYF
J: TRBJ2-3; D: TRBD1; size: NA; V: TRBV10-3; DNA: TGTGCCATCAGTCCTGGACAGGGGGCCAATCGGCTAGCGGGCCGGCGGGGAGATACGCAGTATTTT; CDR3: CAISPGQGANRLAGRRGDTQYF
J: TRBJ1-5; D: NA; size: NA; V: TRBV20-1; DNA: TGCAGTGCTAGTTGGGGTCACAATCAGCCCCAGCATTTT; CDR3: CSASWGHNQPQHF
J: TRBJ2-7; D: NA; size: once; V: TRBV15; DNA: TGTGCCACCAGCAGAGAGGGGGGAAGATCCTACGAGCAGTACTTC; CDR3: CATSREGGRSYEQYF
J: TRBJ2-3; D: NA; size: NA; V: TRBV29-1; DNA: TGCAGCGTTGGAGGGAGCAGCACAGATACGCAGTATTTT; CDR3: CSVGGSSTDTQYF
J: TRBJ2-3; D: NA; size: NA; V: TRBV4-1; DNA: TGCGCCAGCAGCCCTACCCCAGATACGCAGTATTTT; CDR3: CASSPTPDTQYF
J: TRBJ1-2; D: TRBD1; size: once; V: TRBV5-4; DNA: TGTGCCAGCAGCACCGGAGGTACAGGGGGTAACTATGGCTACACCTTC; CDR3: CASSTGGTGGNYGYTF
J: TRBJ1-6; D: NA; size: NA; V: TRBV24-1; DNA: TGTGCCACCAGGGCCGAAAGGGCCCTAGATTCACCCCTCCACTTT; CDR3: CATRAERALDSPLHF